The clone carrying this TCR beta chain was detected only a few times. Its antigen is currently unknown. Exclusion criteria comprised uncontrolled infection, other autoimmune disease, pregnancy or lactation. The TCR beta CDR3 regions underwent amplification using RNA transcripts as the source. TCR CDR3 underwent first-round RT-PCR with the HTBI primer set. TCRdb used MiXCR to reprocess the multiplex PCR reads, holding one entry per CDR3 protein. The sample has approximately 430,000 distinct CDR3 sequences, approximately 15% seen once. This sample is part of a study of T cells in Graves' hyperthyroidism and ophthalmopathy. Study-wide points: Before onset, ophthalmopathy was predicted by the model a median roughly 6.8 months earlier.

V lost 4 bases and J 0 bases, leaving 12 bases between the germline ends. The CDR3 sequence is 16 residues long. The chain employs TRBV12-3 or TRBV12-4 and TRBJ2-2, with D possibly matching TRBD2 (6 bases). The sample was blood. This clonotype was obtained from a man in his late teens or twenties with Graves' ophthalmopathy. The CDR3 DNA reads TGTGCCAGCAGTTCCCGCGGCGGGACGAACACCGGGGAGCTGTTTTTT. This translates into CASSSRGGTNTGELFF.